This T cell receptor (beta chain) was recorded in a study of PD-1 blockade in classical Hodgkin lymphoma (dated by TCRdb to 2018 to 2021). Background on the whole study: Nivolumab dosing was 3 mg/kg intravenously every 2 weeks, continuing until either disease progression or unacceptable toxicity. The study used TCR beta sequencing and CyTOF to define a peripheral blood immune signature of response to PD-1 blockade in classical Hodgkin lymphoma. Results the study describes overall, beyond this receptor: Lower diversity was seen in patients whose nivolumab began less than 1 year after ASCT, and these patients were left out of later analyses so that immune reconstitution would not confound the results. Baseline TCR diversity was reported as lower in newly diagnosed patients than in healthy donors, and lower still in relapsed/refractory patients. Only a single clinical trial cohort was studied, and what caused the repertoire differences, possibly disease activity or prior therapy, remained undefined. By C4D1, a significant rise was seen in CD4+ TCR diversity but not in CD8+ TCR diversity (p=0.0027 vs p=0.16), and the rise was most apparent among complete responders (p=0.02). Baseline diversity similar to that of newly diagnosed patients was observed in trial patients achieving complete response, whereas significantly lower diversity was observed in partial responders and progressors.

Genomic DNA was extracted with the Qiagen DNeasy kit from unsorted PBMCs and from negatively selected CD4+ and CD8+ fractions. Amplification of TCR beta CDR3 regions was done by immunoSEQ multiplex PCR with primers that anneal to V and J segments. A synthetic immune receptor repertoire was used to minimize amplification bias, and remaining bias was computationally removed after sequencing. Concerning the study's data processing: Repertoire diversity was quantified as the Shannon entropy index using custom Python scripts. Unsorted, CD4+ and CD8+ repertoires were examined separately, except in combined analyses, for which CD4+ and CD8+ sequences were merged in silico. Clonal expansion was defined as at least a 2-fold frequency increase after treatment relative to C1D1, with a pseudocount of 0.5 for undetected baseline clones. Singleton clones were defined as clones with 0 or 1 copy at C1D1, and non-singleton clones were defined as clones with 2 or more copies. Clones expanded in unsorted samples were assigned a CD4+, CD8+ or unknown annotation through matching of protein sequences in sorted samples from the same patient. Wilcoxon tests on paired samples were used to test diversity changes from C1D1 to C4D1. In TCRdb, the immuneACCESS table is reduced to in-frame sequences with V and J assigned. These tables do not hold every clone; where another copy was compared, an unresolved V gene accounts for under half, and the others remain unexplained. The V and J calls and the clone size are those of that table, but D and trimming were determined from the DNA. The sample table holds some 84,000 clones, of which about nine tenths were seen once. Of the sample, around 2.4% is held by the ten largest clones.

Sample time point, as interpreted from the label and publication: cycle 2 day 1 (C2D1) of nivolumab. Relapse after autologous stem cell transplantation had occurred in all trial patients, and cohorts A, B and C were distinguished by prior brentuximab vedotin exposure. The trial cohort comprised more than 55 patients with relapsed/refractory classical Hodgkin lymphoma whose best overall responses were complete response, partial response or progressive disease. Trial patients were treated with single-agent nivolumab in the multi-cohort phase II CheckMate 205 trial. Best overall response was determined by an independent review committee according to the 2007 International Working Group response criteria. Trial PBMCs were obtained immediately prior to nivolumab initiation (C1D1) and on therapy at cycle 2 day 1 and cycle 4 day 1. Peripheral blood was collected in 8 mL Vacutainer Cell Preparation Tubes, from which PBMCs were isolated by centrifugation and then cryopreserved.

A remark on this clone: Its target antigen remains unknown. Per-nucleotide qualities are absent, and no much larger clonotype sits a single base away.

The input for sequencing was peripheral blood mononuclear cells (PBMCs), taken before the second cycle of nivolumab. The receptor was isolated from a human donor with classical Hodgkin lymphoma.

The nucleotide sequence reads as follows: TGTGCCTGGGGGGGCAGGGACTACGAGCAGTACTTC. This encodes CAWGGRDYEQYF. The V gene is TRBV30 and the J gene is TRBJ2-7, with a weak D call of TRBD1 (6 bases match). The trim is 5 bases for V and 3 bases for J, with a gap of 11 bases between the germline ends. For CDR1 and CDR2, the germline V gene (reference sequence) lists GTSNPN and SVGIG. The CDR3 holds 12 amino acids from the cysteine to the phenylalanine. Left in the record is the CDR3 DNA by itself, 36 bases read in frame from the first base.